Listed below are T cell receptor beta chains from one sample, sequenced in a study of T cells after yellow fever vaccination. From the 5' RACE reads, TCRdb called clonotypes with MiXCR, one entry per CDR3 protein. There are some 500,000 distinct CDR3 sequences in the sample; around an eighth occur only once, and more than 12% lies in the top ten. The material sequenced was PBMCs, taken on the day of the yellow fever booster vaccination. The receptors here all came from a man in his thirties or forties who received the YFV17D yellow fever vaccine. CDR3s include the opening cysteine and the closing phenylalanine or tryptophan. D genes are given only for firm matches. Rows may omit the clone size; those that give it use once, few, many or a size class.

CDR3 DNA | CDR3 protein | J gene | V gene | D gene | clone size
TGTGCCAGCAGCACGTCCCAGGGCTACGAGCAGTACTTC | CASSTSQGYEQYF | TRBJ2-7 | TRBV9 | - | -
TGTGCCAGCAGTTTTAGGCTAGGGAACAATCAGCCCCAGCATTTT | CASSFRLGNNQPQHF | TRBJ1-5 | TRBV28 | - | -
TGCAGTGCTATGAACAGGGCGAATCAGCCCCAGCATTTT | CSAMNRANQPQHF | TRBJ1-5 | TRBV20-1 | - | few
TGTGCCAGCAGCTTAGGTTCAATCTACGAGCAGTACTTC | CASSLGSIYEQYF | TRBJ2-7 | TRBV7-8 | - | many
TGTGCCAGGAGAGAGGTCTACGAGCAGTACTTC | CARREVYEQYF | TRBJ2-7 | TRBV19 | - | few
TGTGCCAGCAGTTTAGAACCGGGACAGCCCTACGAGCAGTACTTC | CASSLEPGQPYEQYF | TRBJ2-7 | TRBV12-3/TRBV12-4 | TRBD1 | few
TGTGCCAGCAGTACTCCGGGACAGGGGGTTGGCGAGCAGTACTTC | CASSTPGQGVGEQYF | TRBJ2-7 | TRBV28 | TRBD1 | few
TGTGCCAGCAGGGGTCAGGCTAGCTCCTACGAGCAGTACTTC | CASRGQASSYEQYF | TRBJ2-7 | TRBV7-8 | - | few
TGCAGTGCTCGAGTACCGGGACAGGGGGCGCCCGGGGAGCTGTTTTTT | CSARVPGQGAPGELFF | TRBJ2-2 | TRBV20-1 | TRBD1 | few
TGTGCCACCAGCAGGAGGACTAGCGGCTCCACAGATACGCAGTATTTT | CATSRRTSGSTDTQYF | TRBJ2-3 | TRBV15 | TRBD2 | -
TGTGCCAGCTCAGCCAGGGGTAACGAGCAGTACTTC | CASSARGNEQYF | TRBJ2-7 | TRBV18 | - | few
TGTGCCAGTAGTATCGGTGGGGGGGTTGAAGCTTTCTTT | CASSIGGGVEAFF | TRBJ1-1 | TRBV19 | - | few
TGTGCCAGCAGCCCAAACGCGGCTAGCGGGGTTCTGGGAGGCGAGCAGTACTTC | CASSPNAASGVLGGEQYF | TRBJ2-7 | TRBV11-2 | TRBD2 | once
TGTGCCAGCAGCTTGGGTGGGGCTAGCGGAGCACGCGGTGAGCAGTTCTTC | CASSLGGASGARGEQFF | TRBJ2-1 | TRBV5-6 | TRBD2 | -